The following is a T cell receptor (beta chain) sequence with its context. The data stem from a study of technical replicates of blood from a few donors. Assay: immunoSEQ multiplex PCR; the TCRdb copy retains only in-frame clones and omits some. The sample yields about 99,000 clones, approximately 95% seen once. CDR3 length: 14 amino acids. Trimming shortened V by 2 bases and J by 7 bases, and 9 bases separated the two germline ends. CDR1 and CDR2 from the germline V gene are SGHTA and FQGTGA. Sequenced input: T cells isolated from PBMCs. This clonotype was sampled from a human donor in good health. The chain combines TRBV7-3 with TRBJ1-6; D is perhaps TRBD1 (6 bases). The CDR3 region is CASSLQGGNSPLHF. DNA of the CDR3: TGTGCCAGCAGCTTACAAGGGGGAAATTCACCCCTCCACTTT.